Shown below are 5 T cell receptor beta chains from a single sample sequenced in a study of shared clonotypes between healthy human individuals. The assay was immunoSEQ multiplex PCR, and TCRdb's table has in-frame clones only and misses some. This table has roughly 320,000 clones, 80% to 90% appearing once. The source material was memory CD8+ T cells sorted from blood. The sample's subset: CD45RO+ cells pooled with CCR7-negative TemRA cells. These TCRs come from a man younger than 35 in good health.

The rearrangement links TRBV29-1 to TRBJ1-2; the D is unclear. Germline V gene sequence: CDR1 SQVTM, CDR2 ANQGSEA. V lost 0 bases, J lost 4 bases, and 3 bases lay in between. The CDR3 totals 11 residues. The CDR3 coding sequence is TGCAGCGTTGAAGAGGTCTATGGCTACACCTTC. Its translation is CSVEEVYGYTF.

V gene TRBV6-5 combines with J gene TRBJ1-1; the D is unclear. The CDR3 has 14 residues. Deletions cut 5 bases from V and 0 bases from J, with 10 bases between. The germline V gene has CDR1 MNHEY and CDR2 SVGAGI. The CDR3 DNA is TGTGCCAGCAGTCACGTTCAGATGAACACTGAAGCTTTCTTT. This codes for CASSHVQMNTEAFF.

V and J are TRBV11-2 and TRBJ2-7; D is perhaps TRBD1 (6 bases). CDR1 and CDR2 from the germline V gene are SGHAT and FQNNGV. The CDR3 is made up of 14 amino acids. Deletions cut 5 bases from V and 1 base from J, with 12 bases between. The CDR3 DNA reads as TGTGCCAGCAGCCTCAGACAGGATTCCTACGAGCAGTACTTC. Residues: CASSLRQDSYEQYF. Supplemented by reference TRBV11-2 and TRBJ2-7, the full variable domain reads EAGVAQSPRYKIIEKRQSVAFWCNPISGHATLYWYQQILGQGPKLLIQFQNNGVVDDSQLPKDRFSAERLKGVDSTLKIQPAKLEDSAVYLCASSLRQDSYEQYFGPGTRLTVT.

The chain is built from TRBV6-5 and TRBJ2-7; a possible D gene is TRBD1 (6 bases). Trimming left V 0 bases short and J 2 bases short, with 14 bases between. The germline V gene has CDR1 MNHEY and CDR2 SVGAGI. This CDR3 spans 16 amino acids. CDR3 loop: CASSYSMGHQTYEQYF. The CDR3 DNA reads TGTGCCAGCAGTTACTCGATGGGACACCAAACCTACGAGCAGTACTTC.

The chain has TRBV30 and TRBJ2-2, with D uncertain. Per the germline V gene, CDR1 is GTSNPN and CDR2 is SVGIG (reference sequence). Trimming removed 6 bases from V and 0 bases from J, with 8 bases in between. The CDR3 loop spans 13 amino acids. This chain's CDR3 is CACPGPNTGELFF. CDR3 bases: TGTGCCTGCCCCGGGCCGAACACCGGGGAGCTGTTTTTT.